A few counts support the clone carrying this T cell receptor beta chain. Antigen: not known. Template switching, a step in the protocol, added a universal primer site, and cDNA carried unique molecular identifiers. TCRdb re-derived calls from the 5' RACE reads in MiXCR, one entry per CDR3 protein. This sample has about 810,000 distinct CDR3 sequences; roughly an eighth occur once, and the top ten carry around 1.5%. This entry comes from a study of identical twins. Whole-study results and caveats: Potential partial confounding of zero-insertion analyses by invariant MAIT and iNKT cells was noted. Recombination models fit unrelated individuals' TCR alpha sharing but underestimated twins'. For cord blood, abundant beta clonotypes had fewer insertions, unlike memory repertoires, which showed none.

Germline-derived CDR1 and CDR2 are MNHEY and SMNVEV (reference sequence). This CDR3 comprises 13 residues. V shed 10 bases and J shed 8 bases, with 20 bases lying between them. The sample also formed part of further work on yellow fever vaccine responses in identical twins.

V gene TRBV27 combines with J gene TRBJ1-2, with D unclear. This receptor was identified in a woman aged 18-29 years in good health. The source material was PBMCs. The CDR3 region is CATWNPAVQGYTF. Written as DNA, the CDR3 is TGTGCCACCTGGAACCCGGCAGTGCAGGGCTACACCTTC.